Below, 25 T cell receptor beta chains from the same sample are listed, as sequenced in a study of T cells after yellow fever vaccination. TCRdb redid the calling of the 5' RACE reads with MiXCR, one entry per CDR3 protein. This table has around 360,000 distinct CDR3 sequences, around a tenth appearing once. Sample: PBMCs, taken on the day of the first yellow fever vaccination. These receptors all stem from a man aged 18 to 29 who received the YFV17D yellow fever vaccine.

This clonotype has more than one count but fewer than ten. The gene calls are TRBV5-1 and TRBJ2-3; tentatively, D is TRBD2 (5 bases). Trimming left V 4 bases short and J 2 bases short, with 11 bases between. The germline gives CDR1 SGHRS, CDR2 YFSETQ. CDR3 length: 14 residues. The CDR3 here is CASSGTGFTDTQYF. The CDR3, as DNA: TGCGCCAGCAGCGGAACGGGGTTCACAGATACGCAGTATTTT.

In its sample, this clonotype was seen a few times. J is TRBJ2-2 and V is TRBV12-3 or TRBV12-4, with TRBD1 matching 8 bases. V shed 2 bases and J 3 bases; nucleotides not matched to a gene: 2. This CDR3 region has 15 residues. CDR3 in DNA: TGTGCCAGCAGTTTACAGGGGGCGTACACCGGGGAGCTGTTTTTT. Its translation is CASSLQGAYTGELFF.

This clonotype was counted many times. The rearrangement links TRBV15 to TRBJ2-5, with TRBD1 matching over 9 bases. The CDR3 is made up of 18 amino acids. CDR1 and CDR2 (germline): LNHNV, YYDKDF (reference sequence). The junction had 13 bases not matched to a gene; V was cut back by 0 bases and J by 5 bases. CDR3 in amino acids: CATSREKPGQGRMETQYF. CDR3 in DNA: TGTGCCACCAGCAGAGAGAAACCGGGACAGGGAAGGATGGAGACCCAGTACTTC.

The chain combines TRBV9 with TRBJ2-1; 15 bases match TRBD2. The junction had 6 bases not matched to a gene; V was cut back by 3 bases and J by 5 bases. The CDR3 runs 17 residues. The germline CDR1 and CDR2 sequences are SGDLS and YYNGEE. CDR3 loop: CASSAPGLAGGNNEQFF. The CDR3 DNA sequence: TGTGCCAGCAGCGCACCGGGACTAGCGGGGGGAAACAATGAGCAGTTCTTC. Supplemented by reference TRBV9 and TRBJ2-1, the full variable domain reads DSGVTQTPKHLITATGQRVTLRCSPRSGDLSVYWYQQSLDQGLQFLIQYYNGEERAKGNILERFSAQQFPDLHSELNLSSLELGDSALYFCASSAPGLAGGNNEQFFGPGTRLTVL.

The V and J genes are TRBV7-3 and TRBJ2-7; the match to TRBD1 covers 12 bases. This CDR3 comprises 12 residues. Trimming took 4 bases from V and 9 from J; bases not matched to a gene: 1. Looked up from germline, CDR1 is SGHTA and CDR2 is FQGTGA. The DNA for the CDR3 is TGTGCCAGCAGCTCGGGACAGGGGGCGCAGTACTTC. The encoded protein is CASSSGQGAQYF.

The chain carries TRBV3-1 and TRBJ1-1; no clear D gene. Trimming left V 0 bases short and J 7 bases short, with 12 bases between. The CDR3 covers 14 residues. From germline, CDR1 is LGHDT and CDR2 YNNKEL (reference sequence). The CDR3 nucleotides read TGTGCCAGCAGCCAAGATCCCCCAGGCATTGAAGCTTTCTTT. Protein sequence: CASSQDPPGIEAFF.

The chain uses TRBV30 and TRBJ1-4; no reliable D call. V lost 3 bases and J lost 8, with 13 bases in between. Germline CDR1 reads GTSNPN; CDR2 reads SVGIG (reference sequence). This CDR3 is built from 13 residues. The CDR3 loop is CAWSAWNGEKLFF. CDR3 nucleotides: TGTGCCTGGAGCGCCTGGAACGGGGAAAAACTGTTTTTT.

The rearrangement joins TRBV5-1 to TRBJ2-5; the match to TRBD2 covers 7 bases. V was clipped by 7 bases and J by 3 bases; unmatched bases: 9. This CDR3 is 14 amino acids long. Germline V CDR1 and CDR2: SGHRS, YFSETQ. The CDR3 nucleotides read TGCGCCAGCTTCCCGGGGGGAGTGGAAGAGACCCAGTACTTC. It yields the protein CASFPGGVEETQYF.

This clonotype has only a few counts. The chain carries TRBV12-3 or TRBV12-4 and TRBJ1-2, with D maybe TRBD1 (5 bases). The germline V and J ends were trimmed by 4 bases and 7 bases, with 10 bases remaining between them. The CDR3 is made up of 12 amino acids. The CDR3 reads CASSSSGSGYTF. The CDR3 DNA reads as TGTGCCAGCAGTTCTTCAGGGTCTGGCTACACCTTC.

The CDR3 region is CASSPMGNYEQYF. As DNA, the CDR3 is TGTGCCAGCAGCCCAATGGGCAACTACGAGCAGTACTTC. The chain links TRBV7-9 to TRBJ2-7; no clear D. Trimming removed 5 bases from V and 3 bases from J, with 11 bases in between. Germline values: CDR1 SEHNR, CDR2 FQNEAQ (reference sequence). CDR3 size: 13 residues.

This chain uses TRBV12-3 or TRBV12-4 with TRBJ2-2; no reliable D call. This CDR3 has 14 amino acids. V was pared by 5 bases and J by 4 bases, with 11 bases between. CDR3 protein: CASSPYVTTGELFF. Written as DNA, the CDR3 is TGTGCCAGCAGTCCGTACGTGACCACCGGGGAGCTGTTTTTT.

The table lists this clonotype with a few counts. The chain recombines TRBV7-9 with TRBJ1-6, with TRBD1 matching 7 bases. V lost 5 bases, J lost 7 bases, and 5 bases stayed unmatched. In germline, CDR1 is SEHNR, CDR2 FQNEAQ (reference sequence). The CDR3 has 14 amino acids. The CDR3 spells CASSETGFNSPLHF. CDR3 nucleotides: TGTGCCAGCAGCGAGACAGGGTTCAATTCACCCCTCCACTTT.

There are a few counts of this clonotype. The CDR3 sequence: CASSQDELNQRENGELFF. The CDR3 DNA sequence: TGCGCCAGCAGCCAAGATGAATTGAACCAGCGAGAAAACGGGGAGCTGTTTTTT. This sequence joins TRBV4-1 and TRBJ2-2; D unresolved. There are 18 residues in the CDR3. Germline V gives CDR1 MGHRA, CDR2 YSYEKL. Trimming cost V 0 bases and J 7 bases, with 21 bases left between them.

This clonotype turned up a few times. The rearrangement joins TRBV5-1 to TRBJ2-7; TRBD1 matches 8 bases. There are 18 residues in the CDR3. V shed 4 bases, J shed 0 bases, and the junction held 15 bases outside the gene matches. Germline V gene data show CDR1 as SGHRS and CDR2 as YFSETQ. Written as DNA, the CDR3 is TGCGCCAGCAGCCGTAATATAGGGGACAGGCGATCCTCCTACGAGCAGTACGTC. Translating it yields CASSRNIGDRRSSYEQYV.

This clonotype showed up just a few times. The rearrangement uses TRBV20-1 and TRBJ1-1, with a possible D match to TRBD1 (6 bases). CDR1 DFQATT and CDR2 SNEGSKA come from the germline V gene (reference sequence). CDR3 length equals 15 residues. The V end lost 3 bases, the J end lost 3 bases, and 17 bases lay between the germline ends. This chain's CDR3 is CSARGIQGGDTEAFF. CDR3 DNA: TGCAGTGCTAGGGGTATACAGGGAGGGGACACTGAAGCTTTCTTT.

A few counts support this clonotype. V gene TRBV6-2 or TRBV6-3 combines with J gene TRBJ2-7; 8 nucleotides match TRBD1. V was clipped by 8 bases and J by 7 bases; unmatched bases: 7. Germline CDR1 and CDR2: MNHEY and SVGEGT. The CDR3 runs to 12 residues. The CDR3 sequence is CASQGQGVEQYV. The CDR3 DNA sequence: TGTGCCAGCCAAGGACAGGGCGTGGAGCAGTACGTC.

V and J are TRBV27 and TRBJ2-3; 7 bases map to TRBD2. J was trimmed by 3 bases and V by 7 bases; bases with no gene match: 4. This CDR3 has 13 amino acids. Looked up from germline, CDR1 is MNHEY and CDR2 is SMNVEV (reference sequence). The CDR3 loop is CASMGGGTDTQYF. Written as DNA, the CDR3 is TGTGCCAGCATGGGGGGGGGAACAGATACGCAGTATTTT.

This clonotype was detected only a few times. The chain has TRBV6-2 or TRBV6-3 and TRBJ1-5, with D unclear. The germline CDR1 and CDR2 sequences are MNHEY and SVGEGT. Trimming shortened V by 7 bases and J by 5 bases, and 12 bases separated the two germline ends. The CDR3 is 13 residues long. CDR3 sequence: CASTLHYDQPQHF. The DNA for the CDR3 is TGTGCCAGCACCTTGCATTATGATCAGCCCCAGCATTTT.

This clonotype was detected a few times. V usage is TRBV18 and J usage is TRBJ2-5; TRBD1 might be the D (7 bases). The ends were cut back, 3 bases at V and 3 bases at J, with 17 bases in the middle. The germline V gene has CDR1 KGHSH and CDR2 LQKENI. The length of the CDR3 is 16 residues. The CDR3 DNA reads as TGTGCCAGCTCACCGAGACAGGGAGGAGGGGAAGAGACCCAGTACTTC. It yields the protein CASSPRQGGGEETQYF.

The chain is built from TRBV29-1 and TRBJ1-2, with D tentatively TRBD1 (6 bases). This CDR3 region has 13 residues. Trimming took 7 bases from V and 8 from J, leaving 20 bases between them. The germline V gene has CDR1 SQVTM and CDR2 ANQGSEA. CDR3 DNA: TGCAGCGGTGGCGGGCAGGGGAAAAGGGGCTACACCTTC. Translated: CSGGGQGKRGYTF.

This clonotype appeared a single time. Since a much larger clone is just one base distant, this may be a read error. This chain uses TRBV5-1 with TRBJ2-7; 7 bases align to TRBD2. Germline loops: CDR1 SGHRS, CDR2 YFSETQ. This CDR3 is 14 amino acids long. The CDR3 loop reads CACSSLKAGYEQYF. The CDR3 DNA follows: TGCGCCTGCAGCTCACTGAAAGCGGGGTACGAGCAGTACTTC.

There are a few counts of this clonotype. The chain employs TRBV7-9 and TRBJ2-7, with 7 bases matching TRBD2. Germline V lookup: CDR1 SEHNR, CDR2 FQNEAQ (reference sequence). The CDR3 extends over 15 amino acids. V lost 3 bases and J lost 1; bases outside the gene matches: 6. CDR3 sequence (DNA): TGTGCCAGCAGCTTTGCTAGCGGAGTTTCCTACGAGCAGTACGTC. Amino acid sequence: CASSFASGVSYEQYV.

V gene TRBV12-3 or TRBV12-4 combines with J gene TRBJ1-2; the match to TRBD1 covers 7 bases. CDR3 length: 18 amino acids. V shed 6 bases, J shed 1 base, and the junction held 17 bases outside the gene matches. The CDR3: CASRELAVTGMGNYGYTF. The DNA of the CDR3 is TGTGCCAGCAGGGAATTGGCTGTGACAGGGATGGGTAACTATGGCTACACCTTC.

This chain connects TRBV29-1 to TRBJ1-1, with D perhaps TRBD1 (5 bases). The CDR3 extends over 12 amino acids. With 7 bases removed from V and 1 base from J, the gap between germline ends came to 10 bases. From germline, CDR1 is SQVTM and CDR2 ANQGSEA. This CDR3 is CSGGHKNTEAFF. The CDR3, as DNA: TGCAGCGGCGGACACAAGAACACTGAAGCTTTCTTT.

This clonotype has just a few counts. The chain combines TRBV9 with TRBJ2-1; TRBD1 agrees at 11 bases. Germline CDR1 SGDLS, CDR2 YYNGEE. The V gene end was trimmed by 2 bases and the J gene end by 8 bases; junction bases not matched to a gene: 6. The CDR3 spans 15 residues. Written as DNA, the CDR3 is TGTGCCAGCAGCGTCCGGGACAGGGGGTCGGATGAGCAGTTCTTC. It codes for CASSVRDRGSDEQFF.